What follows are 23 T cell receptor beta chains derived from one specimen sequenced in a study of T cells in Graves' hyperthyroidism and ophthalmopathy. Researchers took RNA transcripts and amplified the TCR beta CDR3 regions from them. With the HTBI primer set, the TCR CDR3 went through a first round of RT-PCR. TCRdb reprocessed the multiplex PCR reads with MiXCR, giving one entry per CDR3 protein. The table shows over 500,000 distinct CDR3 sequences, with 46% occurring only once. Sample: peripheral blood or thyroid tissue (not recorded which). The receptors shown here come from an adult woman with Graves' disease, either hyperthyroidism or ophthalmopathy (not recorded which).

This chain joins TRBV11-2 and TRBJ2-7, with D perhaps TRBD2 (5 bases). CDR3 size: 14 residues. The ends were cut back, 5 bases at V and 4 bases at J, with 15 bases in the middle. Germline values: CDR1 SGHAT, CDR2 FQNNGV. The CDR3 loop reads CASSRQNGEYEQYF. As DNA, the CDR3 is TGTGCCAGCAGCCGTCAAAACGGGGAGTACGAGCAGTACTTC.

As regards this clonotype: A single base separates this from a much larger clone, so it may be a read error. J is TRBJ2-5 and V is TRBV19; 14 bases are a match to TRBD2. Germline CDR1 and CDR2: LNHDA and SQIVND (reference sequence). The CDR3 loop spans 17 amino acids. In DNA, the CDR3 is TGTGCCAGTAGTATTGGGTTGGCGGGACTAGCGGGAGAGACCCAGCACTTC. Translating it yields CASSIGLAGLAGETQHF.

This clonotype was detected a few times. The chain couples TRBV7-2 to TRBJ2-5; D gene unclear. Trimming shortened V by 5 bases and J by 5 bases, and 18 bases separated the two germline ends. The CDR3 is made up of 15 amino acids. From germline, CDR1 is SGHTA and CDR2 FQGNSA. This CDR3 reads CASSPVSRVWETQYF. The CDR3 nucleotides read TGTGCCAGCAGCCCCGTCTCGAGAGTTTGGGAGACCCAGTACTTC.

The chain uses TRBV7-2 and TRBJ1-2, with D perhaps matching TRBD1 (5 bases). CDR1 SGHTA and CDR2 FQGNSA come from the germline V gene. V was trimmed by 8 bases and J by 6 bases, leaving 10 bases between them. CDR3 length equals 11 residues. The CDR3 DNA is TGTGCCAGCTTAGGAGGGGATGGCTACACCTTC. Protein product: CASLGGDGYTF.

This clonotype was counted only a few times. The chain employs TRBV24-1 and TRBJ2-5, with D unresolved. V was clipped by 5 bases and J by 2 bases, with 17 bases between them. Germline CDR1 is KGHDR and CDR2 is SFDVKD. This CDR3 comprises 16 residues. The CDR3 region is CATSASPGWPQETQYF. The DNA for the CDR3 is TGTGCCACCAGTGCTAGTCCTGGATGGCCGCAAGAGACCCAGTACTTC.

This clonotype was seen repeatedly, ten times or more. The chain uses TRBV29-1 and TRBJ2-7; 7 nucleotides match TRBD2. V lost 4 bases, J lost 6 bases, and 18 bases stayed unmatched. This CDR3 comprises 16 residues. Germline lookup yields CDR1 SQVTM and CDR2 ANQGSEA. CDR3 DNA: TGCAGCGTTGCCGGGATCAGTGGGGGGGGAATGGGCGAGCAGTACTTC. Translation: CSVAGISGGGMGEQYF.

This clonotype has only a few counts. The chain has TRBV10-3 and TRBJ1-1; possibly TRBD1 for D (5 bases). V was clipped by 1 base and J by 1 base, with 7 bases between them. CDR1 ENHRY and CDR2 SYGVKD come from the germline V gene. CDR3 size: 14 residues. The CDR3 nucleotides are TGTGCCATCAGTGAGTGGGGGGAGAACACTGAAGCTTTCTTT. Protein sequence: CAISEWGENTEAFF.

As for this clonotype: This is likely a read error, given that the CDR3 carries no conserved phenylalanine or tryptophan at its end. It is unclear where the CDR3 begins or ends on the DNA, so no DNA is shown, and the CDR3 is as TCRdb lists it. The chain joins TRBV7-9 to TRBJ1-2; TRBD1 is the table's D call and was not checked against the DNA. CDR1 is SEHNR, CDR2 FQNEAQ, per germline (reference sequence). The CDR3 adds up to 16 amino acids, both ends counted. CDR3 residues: CASSHRDRALGMATQS.

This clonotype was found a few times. In DNA form, the CDR3 reads TGTGCCAGCAGCCTTGGACAATTTCAGACCCAGTACTTC. Translation: CASSLGQFQTQYF. The chain recombines TRBV7-6 with TRBJ2-5; weak D call: TRBD1 (5 bases). CDR3 length: 13 residues. CDR1 and CDR2 from the germline V gene are SGHVS and FNYEAQ. V lost 5 bases, J lost 6 bases, and 13 bases lay in between.

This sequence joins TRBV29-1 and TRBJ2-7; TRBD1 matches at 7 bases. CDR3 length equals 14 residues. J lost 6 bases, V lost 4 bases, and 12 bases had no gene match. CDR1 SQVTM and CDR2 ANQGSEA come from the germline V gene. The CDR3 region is CSVATGLPTSEQYF. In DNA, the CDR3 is TGCAGCGTTGCGACAGGGCTCCCGACGAGCGAGCAGTACTTC.

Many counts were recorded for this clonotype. CDR3 sequence: CASMGRGGRYEQYF. The CDR3 nucleotides read TGTGCCAGTATGGGCCGGGGAGGGAGGTACGAGCAGTACTTC. This rearrangement joins TRBV19 to TRBJ2-7, with TRBD2 matching 7 bases. The germline V gene encodes CDR1 LNHDA and CDR2 SQIVND (reference sequence). The CDR3 totals 14 residues. Trimming removed 7 bases from V and 4 bases from J; junction bases left unmatched: 10. Supplemented by reference TRBV19 and TRBJ2-7, the full variable domain reads DGGITQSPKYLFRKEGQNVTLSCEQNLNHDAMYWYRQDPGQGLRLIYYSQIVNDFQKGDIAEGYSVSREKKESFPLTVTSAQKNPTAFYLCASMGRGGRYEQYFGPGTRLTVT.

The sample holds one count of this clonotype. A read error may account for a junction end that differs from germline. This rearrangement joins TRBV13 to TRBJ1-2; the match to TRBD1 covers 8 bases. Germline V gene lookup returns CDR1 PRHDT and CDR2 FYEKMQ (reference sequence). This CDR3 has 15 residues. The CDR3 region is CASSLGQGFSYGYTF. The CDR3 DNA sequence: TGCGCCAGCAGCCTAGGACAGGGCTTCTCCTATGGCTACACCTTC. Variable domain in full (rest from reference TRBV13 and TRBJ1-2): AAGVIQSPRHLIKEKRETATLKCYPIPRHDTVYWYQQGPGQDPQFLISFYEKMQSDKGSIPDRFSAQQFSDYHSELNMSSLELGDSALYFCASSLGQGFSYGYTFGSGTRLTVV.

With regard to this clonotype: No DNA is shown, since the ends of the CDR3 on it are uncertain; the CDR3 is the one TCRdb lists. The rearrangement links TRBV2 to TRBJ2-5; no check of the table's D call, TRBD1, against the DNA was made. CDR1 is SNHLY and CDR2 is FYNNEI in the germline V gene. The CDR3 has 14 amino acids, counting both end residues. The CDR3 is CASSFWRGRETQYF.

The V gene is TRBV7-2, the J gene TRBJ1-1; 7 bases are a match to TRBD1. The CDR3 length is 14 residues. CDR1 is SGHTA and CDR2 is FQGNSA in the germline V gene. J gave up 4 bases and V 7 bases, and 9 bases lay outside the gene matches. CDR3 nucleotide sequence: TGTGCCAGCACCCCAGGGGGTGGGAGCACTGAAGCTTTCTTT. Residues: CASTPGGGSTEAFF.

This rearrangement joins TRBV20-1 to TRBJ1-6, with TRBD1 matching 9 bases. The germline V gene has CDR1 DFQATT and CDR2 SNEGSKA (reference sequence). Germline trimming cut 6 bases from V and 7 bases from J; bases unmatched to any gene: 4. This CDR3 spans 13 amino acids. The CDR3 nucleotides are TGCAGTGCCAACAGGGGGCAAAATTCACCCCTCCACTTT. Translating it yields CSANRGQNSPLHF.

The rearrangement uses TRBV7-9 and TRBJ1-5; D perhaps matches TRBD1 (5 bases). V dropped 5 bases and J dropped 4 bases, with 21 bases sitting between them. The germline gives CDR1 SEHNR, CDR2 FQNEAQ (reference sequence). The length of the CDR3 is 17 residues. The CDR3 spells CASSPEGPLTLNQPQHF. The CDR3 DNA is TGTGCCAGCAGCCCTGAGGGACCCCTAACGCTTAATCAGCCCCAGCATTTT.

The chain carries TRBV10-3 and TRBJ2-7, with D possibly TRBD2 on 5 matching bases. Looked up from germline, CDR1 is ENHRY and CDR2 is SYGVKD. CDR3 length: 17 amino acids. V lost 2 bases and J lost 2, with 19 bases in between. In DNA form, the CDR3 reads TGTGCCATCAGTGAGGACATCCAAACCAGGAGGACCTACGAGCAGTACTTC. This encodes CAISEDIQTRRTYEQYF.

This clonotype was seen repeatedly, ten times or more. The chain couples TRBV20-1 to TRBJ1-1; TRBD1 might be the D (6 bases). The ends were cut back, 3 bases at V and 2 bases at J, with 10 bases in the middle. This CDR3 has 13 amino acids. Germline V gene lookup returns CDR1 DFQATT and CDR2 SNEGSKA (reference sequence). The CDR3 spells CSASWTVNTEAFF. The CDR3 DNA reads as TGCAGTGCTAGCTGGACAGTTAACACTGAAGCTTTCTTT.

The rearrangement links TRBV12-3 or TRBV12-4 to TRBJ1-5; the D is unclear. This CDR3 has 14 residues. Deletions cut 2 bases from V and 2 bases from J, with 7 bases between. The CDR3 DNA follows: TGTGCCAGCAGTTTACGGCTGGGCAATCAGCCCCAGCATTTT. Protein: CASSLRLGNQPQHF.

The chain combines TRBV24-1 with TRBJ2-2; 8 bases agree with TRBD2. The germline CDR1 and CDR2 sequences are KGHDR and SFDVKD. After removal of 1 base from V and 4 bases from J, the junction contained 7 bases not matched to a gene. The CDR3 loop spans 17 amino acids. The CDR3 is CATSDLSGGRSTGELFF. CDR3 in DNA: TGTGCCACCAGTGATTTATCGGGGGGGCGAAGCACCGGGGAGCTGTTTTTT.

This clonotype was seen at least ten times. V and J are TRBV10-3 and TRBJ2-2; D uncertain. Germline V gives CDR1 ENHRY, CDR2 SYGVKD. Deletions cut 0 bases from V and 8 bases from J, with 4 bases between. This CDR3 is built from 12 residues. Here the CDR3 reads CAISESVGELFF. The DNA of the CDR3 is TGTGCCATCAGTGAGTCGGTAGGGGAGCTGTTTTTT.

The CDR3 is CASEGGDTEAFF. The CDR3 nucleotides are TGTGCCAGCGAGGGCGGGGACACTGAAGCTTTCTTT. This sequence joins TRBV9 and TRBJ1-1; D ambiguous. The V end lost 7 bases, the J end lost 3 bases, and 10 bases lay between the germline ends. CDR1 and CDR2 (germline): SGDLS, YYNGEE. The CDR3 is made up of 12 amino acids.

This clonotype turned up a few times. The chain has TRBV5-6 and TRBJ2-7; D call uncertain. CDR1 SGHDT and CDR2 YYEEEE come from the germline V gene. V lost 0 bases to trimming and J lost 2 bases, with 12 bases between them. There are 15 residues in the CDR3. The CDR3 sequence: CASSLGSSLPYEQYF. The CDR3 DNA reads TGTGCCAGCAGCTTGGGCTCCTCCCTGCCCTACGAGCAGTACTTC.